The clone carrying this T cell receptor (beta chain) is a singleton in its sample. Using immunoSEQ multiplex PCR, the repertoire was profiled, and TCRdb retains in-frame clones only, with some absent. The data contain under 55,000 clones, 85% to 90% of them singletons. The entry originates in a study of blood T cell repertoires in COVID-19. Study as a whole: T cells, B-cell-depleted T cells, or PBMCs supplied cDNA or gDNA.

Enrolment of Seattle patients took place during active infection, and they were followed longitudinally. This sequence was found in an elderly woman with COVID-19, enrolled during active disease. The sequencing input was peripheral blood.

The CDR3 spells CASSDPPGHNDYGYTF. The DNA of the CDR3 is TGTGCCAGCAGCGATCCTCCGGGACACAACGACTATGGCTACACCTTC. This chain links TRBV5-6 with TRBJ1-2; possibly TRBD1 for D (6 bases). The germline V gene has CDR1 SGHDT and CDR2 YYEEEE. V gave up 4 bases and J gave up 3 bases, with 19 bases separating them. The CDR3 loop spans 16 amino acids.